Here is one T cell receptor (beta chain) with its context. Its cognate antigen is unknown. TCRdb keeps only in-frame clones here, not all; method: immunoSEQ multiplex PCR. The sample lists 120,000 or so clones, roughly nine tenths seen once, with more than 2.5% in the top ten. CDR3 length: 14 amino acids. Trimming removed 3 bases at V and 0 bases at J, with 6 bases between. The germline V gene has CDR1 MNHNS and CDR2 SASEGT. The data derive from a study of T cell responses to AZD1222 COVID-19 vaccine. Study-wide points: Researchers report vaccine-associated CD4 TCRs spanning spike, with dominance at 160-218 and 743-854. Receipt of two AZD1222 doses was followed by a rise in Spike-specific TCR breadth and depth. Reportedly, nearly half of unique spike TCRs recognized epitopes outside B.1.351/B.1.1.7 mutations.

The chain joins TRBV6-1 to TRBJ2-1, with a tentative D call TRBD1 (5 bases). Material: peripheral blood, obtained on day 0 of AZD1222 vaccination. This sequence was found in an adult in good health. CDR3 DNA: TGTGCCAGCAGTGAGACAGTCTCCTACAATGAGCAGTTCTTC. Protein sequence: CASSETVSYNEQFF.